The 14 T cell receptor beta chains presented below share a single source sample, sequenced in a study of response to subunit inactivated influenza vaccine. TCRdb fed the RT-PCR reads into MiXCR, producing one record per CDR3 protein. Altogether roughly 160,000 distinct CDR3 sequences are present, about a tenth being singletons, with the ten largest covering 9.5% to 15%. Source: non-naive T cells sorted from PBMCs, taken roughly 45 days after vaccination. These receptors came from a man in his forties or fifties who received an inactivated influenza vaccine.

This clonotype occurred a few times. This chain uses TRBV6-2 or TRBV6-3 with TRBJ1-5; D is undetermined. This CDR3 has 16 residues. Trimming pared 2 bases from V and 1 base from J, leaving 12 bases between. Per germline, CDR1 MNHEY and CDR2 SVGEGT. In DNA form, the CDR3 reads TGTGCCAGCAGTTACGTGAGTGGCCACAGCAATCAGCCCCAGCATTTT. Translating it yields CASSYVSGHSNQPQHF.

This clonotype was recorded many times. The chain combines TRBV5-1 with TRBJ2-3; tentative D call: TRBD1 (8 bases). CDR1 is SGHRS and CDR2 is YFSETQ in the germline V gene. V lost 4 bases and J 4 bases, leaving 19 bases between the germline ends. This CDR3 is 16 amino acids long. The CDR3 loop reads CASSPDRVGGADTQYF. The CDR3 DNA sequence: TGCGCCAGCAGCCCGGACAGGGTGGGAGGGGCAGATACGCAGTATTTT.

This clonotype was detected only a few times. This chain uses TRBV29-1 with TRBJ2-4, with 14 positions matching TRBD2. There are 17 residues in the CDR3. The germline V gene encodes CDR1 SQVTM and CDR2 ANQGSEA. The junction had 14 bases not matched to a gene; V was cut back by 7 bases and J by 6 bases. CDR3 sequence reads: CSAHAGTSGRGRNIQYF. CDR3 DNA sequence: TGCAGCGCCCATGCCGGGACTAGCGGGAGAGGAAGAAACATTCAGTACTTC.

There are a few counts of this clonotype. The gene calls are TRBV3-1 and TRBJ2-7; 7 bases match TRBD1. The V gene end was trimmed by 4 bases and the J gene end by 2 bases; junction bases not matched to a gene: 5. The CDR3 is 14 residues long. Germline V lookup: CDR1 LGHDT, CDR2 YNNKEL (reference sequence). CDR3 region: CASSLDRNAYEQYF. The DNA of the CDR3 is TGTGCCAGCAGCCTGGACAGGAACGCCTACGAGCAGTACTTC.

This clonotype has just a few counts. The chain carries TRBV3-1 and TRBJ2-2, with D possibly TRBD1 on 6 matching bases. Germline V gives CDR1 LGHDT, CDR2 YNNKEL (reference sequence). V lost 4 bases and J lost 4, with 19 bases in between. There are 17 residues in the CDR3. This CDR3 is CASSRPQGQGVTGELFF. CDR3 sequence (DNA): TGTGCCAGCAGCCGACCCCAGGGGCAGGGCGTCACCGGGGAGCTGTTTTTT.

The chain is built from TRBV11-2 and TRBJ2-6, with a tentative D call TRBD2 (5 bases). The CDR3 loop spans 15 amino acids. Trimming left V 6 bases short and J 4 bases short, with 13 bases between. The germline gives CDR1 SGHAT, CDR2 FQNNGV. CDR3 region: CASSPHSGGANVLTF. CDR3 bases: TGTGCCAGCAGTCCCCACAGCGGAGGGGCCAACGTCCTGACTTTC.

This sequence joins TRBV7-9 and TRBJ1-2; 9 nucleotides line up with TRBD1. The CDR3 runs 12 residues. Germline CDR1 is SEHNR and CDR2 is FQNEAQ (reference sequence). J was trimmed by 3 bases and V by 10 bases; bases with no gene match: 3. The DNA for the CDR3 is TGTGCCACAACAGGGGGCGACTATGGCTACACCTTC. This gives the protein CATTGGDYGYTF.

This clonotype appeared a few times. The V gene is TRBV3-1, the J gene TRBJ1-1; D perhaps matches TRBD1 (5 bases). V gave up 5 bases and J gave up 4 bases, with 8 bases separating them. From germline, CDR1 is LGHDT and CDR2 YNNKEL (reference sequence). The CDR3 extends over 12 amino acids. CDR3 sequence: CASSGGSTEAFF. The CDR3 DNA follows: TGTGCCAGCAGCGGGGGGAGCACTGAAGCTTTCTTT.

V usage is TRBV9 and J usage is TRBJ2-1, with TRBD2 as a possible D gene (6 bases). V lost 0 bases to trimming and J lost 2 bases, with 12 bases between them. Germline values: CDR1 SGDLS, CDR2 YYNGEE. The CDR3 loop spans 16 amino acids. The CDR3 sequence: CASSVAGEPTYNEQFF. For the CDR3, the DNA is TGTGCCAGCAGCGTAGCGGGGGAACCTACCTACAATGAGCAGTTCTTC.

This clonotype came up many times. V is TRBV20-1 and J is TRBJ2-7; a possible D gene is TRBD2 (6 bases). This CDR3 is 14 amino acids long. The germline CDR1 and CDR2 sequences are DFQATT and SNEGSKA (reference sequence). Trimming shortened V by 4 bases and J by 9 bases, and 22 bases separated the two germline ends. The CDR3 bases are TGCAGTGCTACCCGACTAGATGTGGGTCTGTGGCAGTACTTC. It codes for CSATRLDVGLWQYF.

This clonotype is medium-sized by share. The rearrangement joins TRBV3-1 to TRBJ2-1; D gene uncertain. The V and J ends lost 4 bases and 6 bases respectively, with 10 bases between them. Per germline, CDR1 LGHDT and CDR2 YNNKEL (reference sequence). The CDR3 covers 13 residues. CDR3 nucleotides: TGTGCCAGCAGCCCCCGCATGGGCAATGAGCAGTTCTTC. Protein product: CASSPRMGNEQFF.

This clonotype was seen a single time. V usage is TRBV20-1 and J usage is TRBJ2-7, with D tentatively TRBD2 (6 bases). In germline, CDR1 is DFQATT, CDR2 SNEGSKA (reference sequence). CDR3 length equals 16 residues. V lost 0 bases to trimming and J lost 2 bases, with 17 bases between them. CDR3 amino acids: CSARDPAKRAPYEQYF. The CDR3 nucleotides read TGCAGTGCTAGAGATCCCGCTAAGCGGGCTCCCTACGAGCAGTACTTC.

The table lists this clonotype with many counts. The gene calls are TRBV20-1 and TRBJ2-7; 9 bases map to TRBD1. Germline V gene sequence: CDR1 DFQATT, CDR2 SNEGSKA (reference sequence). The CDR3 consists of 15 residues. J gave up 5 bases and V 5 bases, and 13 bases lay outside the gene matches. In nucleotides, the CDR3 is TGCAGTGCTGACAGGCCCGGGACAGGGAGAGACGAGCAGTACTTC. It specifies CSADRPGTGRDEQYF.

This clonotype was picked up many times. The V gene is TRBV12-3 or TRBV12-4, the J gene TRBJ1-2; 7 nucleotides align to TRBD1. After removal of 1 base from V and 6 bases from J, the junction contained 14 bases not matched to a gene. This CDR3 is built from 17 residues. CDR3 region: CASSLGPRKDRDDGYTF. DNA for the CDR3: TGTGCCAGCAGTTTAGGACCTCGAAAAGACAGGGATGATGGCTACACCTTC.